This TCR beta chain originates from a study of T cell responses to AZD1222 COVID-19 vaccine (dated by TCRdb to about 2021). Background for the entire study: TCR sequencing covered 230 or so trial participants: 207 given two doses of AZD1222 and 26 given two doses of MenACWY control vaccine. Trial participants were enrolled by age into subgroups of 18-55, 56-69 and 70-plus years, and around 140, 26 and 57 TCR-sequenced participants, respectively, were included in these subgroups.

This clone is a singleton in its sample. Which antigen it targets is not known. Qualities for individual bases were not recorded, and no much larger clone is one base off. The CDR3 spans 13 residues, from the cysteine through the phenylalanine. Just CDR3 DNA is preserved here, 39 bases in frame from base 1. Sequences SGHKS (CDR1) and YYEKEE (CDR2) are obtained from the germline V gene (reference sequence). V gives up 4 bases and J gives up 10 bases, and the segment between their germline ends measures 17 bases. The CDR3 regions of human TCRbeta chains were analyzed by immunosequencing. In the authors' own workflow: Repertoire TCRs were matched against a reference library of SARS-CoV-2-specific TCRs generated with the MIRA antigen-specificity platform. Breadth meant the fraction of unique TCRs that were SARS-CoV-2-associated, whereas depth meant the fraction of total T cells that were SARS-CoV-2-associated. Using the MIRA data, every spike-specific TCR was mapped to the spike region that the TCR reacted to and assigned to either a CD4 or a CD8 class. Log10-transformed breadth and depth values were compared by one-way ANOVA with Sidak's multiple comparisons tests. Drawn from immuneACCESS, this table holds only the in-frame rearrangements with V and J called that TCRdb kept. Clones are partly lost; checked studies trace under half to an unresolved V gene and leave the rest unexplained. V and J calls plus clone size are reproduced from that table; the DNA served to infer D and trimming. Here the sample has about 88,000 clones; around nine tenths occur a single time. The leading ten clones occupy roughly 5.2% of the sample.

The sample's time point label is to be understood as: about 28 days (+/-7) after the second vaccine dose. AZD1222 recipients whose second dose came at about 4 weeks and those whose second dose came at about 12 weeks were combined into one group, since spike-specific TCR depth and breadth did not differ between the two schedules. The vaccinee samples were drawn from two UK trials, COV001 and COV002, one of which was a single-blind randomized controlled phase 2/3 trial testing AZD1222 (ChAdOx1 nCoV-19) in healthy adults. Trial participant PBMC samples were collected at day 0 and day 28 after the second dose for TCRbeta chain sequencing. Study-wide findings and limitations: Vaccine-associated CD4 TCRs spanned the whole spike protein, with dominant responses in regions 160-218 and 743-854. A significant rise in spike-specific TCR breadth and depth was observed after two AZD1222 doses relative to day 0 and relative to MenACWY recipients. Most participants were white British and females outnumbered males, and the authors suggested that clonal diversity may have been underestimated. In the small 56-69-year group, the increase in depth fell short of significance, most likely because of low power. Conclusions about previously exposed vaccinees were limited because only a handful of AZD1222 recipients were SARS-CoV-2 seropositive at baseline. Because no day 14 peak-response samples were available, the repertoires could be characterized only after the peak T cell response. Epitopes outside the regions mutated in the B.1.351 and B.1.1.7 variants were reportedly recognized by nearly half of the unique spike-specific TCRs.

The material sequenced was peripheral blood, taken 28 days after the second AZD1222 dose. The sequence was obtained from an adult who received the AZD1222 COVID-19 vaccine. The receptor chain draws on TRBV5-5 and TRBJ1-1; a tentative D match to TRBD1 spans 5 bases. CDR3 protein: CASSLQEGLGAFF. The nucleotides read TGTGCCAGCAGCCTCCAGGAGGGGCTCGGAGCTTTCTTT.